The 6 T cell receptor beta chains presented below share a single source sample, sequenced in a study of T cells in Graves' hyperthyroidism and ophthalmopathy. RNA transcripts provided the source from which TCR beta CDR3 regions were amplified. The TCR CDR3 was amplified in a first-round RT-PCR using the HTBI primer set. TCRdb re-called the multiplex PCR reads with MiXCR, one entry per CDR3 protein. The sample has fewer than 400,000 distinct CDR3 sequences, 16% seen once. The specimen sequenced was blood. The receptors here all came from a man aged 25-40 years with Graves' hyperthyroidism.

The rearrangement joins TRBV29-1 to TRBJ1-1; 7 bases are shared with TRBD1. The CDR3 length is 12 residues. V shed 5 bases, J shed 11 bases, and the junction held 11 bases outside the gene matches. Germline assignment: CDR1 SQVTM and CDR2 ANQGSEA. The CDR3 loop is CSVSFRGMVAFF. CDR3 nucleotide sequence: TGCAGCGTTTCTTTCAGGGGGATGGTGGCTTTCTTT.

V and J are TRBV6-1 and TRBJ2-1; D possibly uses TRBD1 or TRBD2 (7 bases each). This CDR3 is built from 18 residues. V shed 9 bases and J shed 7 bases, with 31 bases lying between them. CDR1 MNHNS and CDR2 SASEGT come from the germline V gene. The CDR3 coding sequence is TGTGCCAGTAATCCGCCAGGGGGGGGTTTACGGGGGGTGAATGAGCAGTTCTTC. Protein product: CASNPPGGGLRGVNEQFF.

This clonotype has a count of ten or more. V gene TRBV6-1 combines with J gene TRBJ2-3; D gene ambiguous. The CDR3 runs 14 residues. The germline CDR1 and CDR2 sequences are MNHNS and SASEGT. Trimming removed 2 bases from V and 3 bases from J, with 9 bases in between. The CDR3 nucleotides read TGTGCCAGCAGTGAACTTCAGAGTACAGATACGCAGTATTTT. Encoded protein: CASSELQSTDTQYF.

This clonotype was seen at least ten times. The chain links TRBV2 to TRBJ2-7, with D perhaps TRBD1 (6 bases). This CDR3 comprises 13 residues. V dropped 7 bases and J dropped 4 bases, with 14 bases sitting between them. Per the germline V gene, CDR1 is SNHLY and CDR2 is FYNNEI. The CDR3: CASMGRGGYEQYF. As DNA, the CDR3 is TGTGCCAGCATGGGCAGGGGCGGGTACGAGCAGTACTTC.

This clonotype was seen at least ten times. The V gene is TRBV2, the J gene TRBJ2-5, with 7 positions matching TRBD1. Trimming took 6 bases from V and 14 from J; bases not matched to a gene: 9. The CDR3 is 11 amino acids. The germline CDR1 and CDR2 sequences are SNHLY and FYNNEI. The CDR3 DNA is TGTGCCAGCAGGAGGGGGCGTAGTCGTTACTTC. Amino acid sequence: CASRRGRSRYF.

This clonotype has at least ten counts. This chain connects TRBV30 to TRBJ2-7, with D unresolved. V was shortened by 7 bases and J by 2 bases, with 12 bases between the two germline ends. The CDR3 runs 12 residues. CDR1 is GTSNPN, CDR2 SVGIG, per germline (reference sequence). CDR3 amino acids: CAFRVAAYEQYF. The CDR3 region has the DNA TGTGCCTTTAGGGTCGCTGCCTACGAGCAGTACTTC.